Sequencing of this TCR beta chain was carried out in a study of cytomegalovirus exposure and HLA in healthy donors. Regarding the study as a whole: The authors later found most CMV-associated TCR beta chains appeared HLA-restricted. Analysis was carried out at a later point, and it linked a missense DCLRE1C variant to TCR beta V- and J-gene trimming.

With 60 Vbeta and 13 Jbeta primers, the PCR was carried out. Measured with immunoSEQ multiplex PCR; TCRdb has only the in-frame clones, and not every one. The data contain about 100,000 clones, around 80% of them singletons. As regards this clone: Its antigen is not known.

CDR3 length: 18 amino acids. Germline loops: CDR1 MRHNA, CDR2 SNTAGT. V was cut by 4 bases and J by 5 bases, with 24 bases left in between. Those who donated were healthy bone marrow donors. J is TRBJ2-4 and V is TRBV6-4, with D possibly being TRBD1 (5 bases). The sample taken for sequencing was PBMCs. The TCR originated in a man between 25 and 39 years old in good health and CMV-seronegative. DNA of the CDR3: TGTGCCAGCAGTGGCCCCCGCGGTCTACTTTTACAGGAAAACATTCAGTACTTC. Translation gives CASSGPRGLLLQENIQYF.